This T cell receptor (beta chain) was recovered during a study of blood T cells in healthy people across ages (dated by TCRdb to 2015 to 2017). Study-wide context: In model experiments, template switching captured about one uniquely barcoded TCR beta cDNA molecule for every two T cells. Using deep sequencing normalized with unique cDNA molecular identifiers, the study measured how TCR beta repertoire diversity changes with age. The donors were split into four age groups: young (average around 15 years), middle-aged (about 40), aged (over 55) and long-lived (approximately 80). To avoid experimental bias, donors of different ages were distributed randomly across sequencing lanes. For two donors (one aged 18 to 29 and one aged 80 or older), the study analyzed two additional independent replicas of 1 million unique cDNA reads from the same blood draw.

The library was generated by 5' RACE. The instrument was an Illumina HiSeq 2500. A second PCR of roughly 7 to 11 cycles was run with a J-beta primer mix and a sample-barcoded 5' primer. Each TCR beta cDNA molecule received a unique molecular identifier from a template-switch 5' adaptor carrying 12 random nucleotides. Each sample yielded at least 3 million CDR3-containing paired-end reads. First-strand cDNA was synthesized from all RNA with the Mint cDNA synthesis kit, primed by a TRBC-specific oligonucleotide. All cDNA was treated with uracil-DNA glycosylase and then went through a first 18-cycle PCR with the universal primers M1SS and BC2_uni_R. As for the authors' bioinformatics: For normalization, 1 million high-quality reads, each with a distinct molecular identifier, were randomly selected from each sample. Reads sharing molecular identifiers were discarded rather than binned into consensus sequences. MiTCR, run with a Q25 quality threshold and the strictest error-elimination algorithm, handled CDR3 identification, clonotype clustering and error correction. A nonparametric unseen species model with Euler transformation was used to estimate a lower bound on total TCR beta diversity. TCRdb handled the public reads itself, with Q25 trimming in fastp and clone calling in MiXCR, and kept productive beta chains. Rows with one shared CDR3 protein collapse into an entry with the most common genes and DNA. TCRdb's processing, not the study's, gives the V and J calls here. For this sample the table gives 1.5 million to 2 million distinct CDR3 sequences, of which 28% were detected only once. The top ten clones comprise about 7.7% of the sample.

Details on this clonotype: Its antigen is currently not known. Qualities for individual bases were not recorded, and no much larger clone is one base off.

V loses 5 bases at its end and J loses 6 bases; junction bases beyond the gene matches: 5. The CDR3 starts with the cysteine, ends with the phenylalanine, and has 14 residues. Of all the DNA, just the CDR3 is kept, 42 bases in frame from base 1. Broad study findings and their caveats: Estimates of total diversity from one million sequenced T cells were regarded as lower bounds and underestimates. Because donor CMV infection status was unknown, age-related changes in expanded clonotypes were potentially confounded. As age increased, observed TCR beta diversity per million T cells dropped in a roughly linear way, and a significant reduction was already evident by age about 40. Compared with the aged group, more naive CD4+ T cells, fewer expanded clones and increased TCR diversity were shown by the long-lived group, suggesting age selection. A strong correlation was found between observed TCR beta diversity and the percentage of naive T cells measured by flow cytometry. Because profiling used bulk unsorted PBMCs, naive and antigen-experienced compartments could not be compared conclusively.

Donors were 40 or so systemically healthy Caucasian individuals from Russia aged roughly 6 to 90 years. Each donor gave 8 to 10 milliliters of peripheral blood, drawn into EDTA-treated Vacutainer tubes. Ficoll-Paque density-gradient centrifugation was used to isolate PBMCs, with at least 7 million per sample. Total RNA, at least 6 micrograms per sample, was extracted from PBMCs with Trizol reagent. Naive CD45RAhigh/CD27high T cell percentages were measured by flow cytometry on a PBMC aliquot from every donor. Sequencing was done on a sample of blood. The chain employs TRBV12-3 or TRBV12-4 and TRBJ1-2, with 11 bases in between that match TRBD1. The receptor comes from a young woman in good health. The CDR3 has the sequence CASSPPGQGDGYTF. The bases are TGTGCCAGCAGTCCTCCGGGACAGGGGGATGGCTACACCTTC.